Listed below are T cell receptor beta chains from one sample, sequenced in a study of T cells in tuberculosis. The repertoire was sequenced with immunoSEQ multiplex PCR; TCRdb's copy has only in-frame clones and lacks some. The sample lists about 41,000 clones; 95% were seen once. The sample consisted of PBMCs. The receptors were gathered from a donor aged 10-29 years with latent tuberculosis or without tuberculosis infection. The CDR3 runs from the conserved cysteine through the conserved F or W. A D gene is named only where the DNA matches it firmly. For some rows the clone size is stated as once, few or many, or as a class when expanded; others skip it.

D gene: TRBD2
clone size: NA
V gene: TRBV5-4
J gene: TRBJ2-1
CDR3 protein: CASSLYSGGINEQFF
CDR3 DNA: TGTGCCAGCAGCTTATACAGCGGGGGGATAAATGAGCAGTTCTTC

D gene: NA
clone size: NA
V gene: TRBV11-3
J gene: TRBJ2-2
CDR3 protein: CASSLEQYTGELFF
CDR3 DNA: TGTGCCAGCAGCTTAGAACAGTACACCGGGGAGCTGTTTTTT

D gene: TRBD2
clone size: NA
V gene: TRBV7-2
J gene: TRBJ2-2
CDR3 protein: CASSLVGTRSTGELFF
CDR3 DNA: TGTGCCAGCAGCTTAGTTGGGACTAGGTCCACCGGGGAGCTGTTTTTT

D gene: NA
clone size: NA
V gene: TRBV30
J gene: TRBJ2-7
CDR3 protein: CAWRDSYEQYF
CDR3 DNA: TGTGCCTGGAGGGACAGCTACGAGCAGTACTTC

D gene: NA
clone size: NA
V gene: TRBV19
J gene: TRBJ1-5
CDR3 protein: CASSPRSDTLRQPQHF
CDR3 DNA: TGTGCCAGTAGTCCCCGCTCGGACACCCTTAGACAGCCCCAGCATTTT

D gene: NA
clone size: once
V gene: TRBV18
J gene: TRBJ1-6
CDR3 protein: CASSPDGLYYNSPLHF
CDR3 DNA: TGTGCCAGCTCACCCGACGGACTTTACTATAATTCACCCCTCCACTTT

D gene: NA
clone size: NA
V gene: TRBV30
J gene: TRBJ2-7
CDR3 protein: CAWSAGREQYF
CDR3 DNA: TGTGCCTGGAGTGCAGGGCGCGAGCAGTACTTC

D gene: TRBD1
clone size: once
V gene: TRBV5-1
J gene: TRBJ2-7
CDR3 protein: CASSSGTGAYEQYF
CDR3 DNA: TGCGCCAGCAGTTCCGGGACAGGGGCCTACGAGCAGTACTTC

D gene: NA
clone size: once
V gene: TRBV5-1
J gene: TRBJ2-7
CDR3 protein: CASSPGRRGTVQQYF
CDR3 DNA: TGCGCCAGCAGCCCCGGACGCAGGGGAACCGTCCAGCAGTACTTC

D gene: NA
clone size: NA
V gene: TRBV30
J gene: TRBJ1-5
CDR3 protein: CAWGPGGPPEPQHF
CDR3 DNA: TGTGCCTGGGGGCCTGGAGGCCCCCCGGAGCCCCAGCATTTT

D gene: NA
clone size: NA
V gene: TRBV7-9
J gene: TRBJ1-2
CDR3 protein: CASSLAEGSYSGGYTF
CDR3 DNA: TGTGCCAGCAGCTTAGCCGAGGGATCATACAGCGGTGGCTACACCTTC

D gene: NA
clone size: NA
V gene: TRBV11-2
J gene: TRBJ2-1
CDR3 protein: CASSQQGYNEQFF
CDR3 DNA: TGTGCCAGCAGCCAACAGGGCTACAATGAGCAGTTCTTC